The source of this TCR beta chain is a study of blood T cell repertoires in COVID-19. Measured with immunoSEQ multiplex PCR; TCRdb has only the in-frame clones, and not every one. The repertoire holds some 390,000 clones, approximately 89% seen once, with 1.5% to 2% in the top ten. The CDR3 spans 13 residues. In germline, CDR1 is LGHDT, CDR2 YNNKEL (reference sequence). Between the trimmed V and J ends, which lost 1 base and 5 bases, there was a span of 8 bases. This TCR was sampled from a woman younger than 45 who had recovered from COVID-19. The chain carries TRBV3-1 (or the pseudogene TRBV3-2) and TRBJ2-5; D uncertain. Sequencing was carried out using PBMCs or T cells enriched from blood (not recorded which). The DNA of the CDR3 is TGTGCCAGCAGCCAAGTCTCCAGGGAGACCCAGTACTTC. Translation gives CASSQVSRETQYF.